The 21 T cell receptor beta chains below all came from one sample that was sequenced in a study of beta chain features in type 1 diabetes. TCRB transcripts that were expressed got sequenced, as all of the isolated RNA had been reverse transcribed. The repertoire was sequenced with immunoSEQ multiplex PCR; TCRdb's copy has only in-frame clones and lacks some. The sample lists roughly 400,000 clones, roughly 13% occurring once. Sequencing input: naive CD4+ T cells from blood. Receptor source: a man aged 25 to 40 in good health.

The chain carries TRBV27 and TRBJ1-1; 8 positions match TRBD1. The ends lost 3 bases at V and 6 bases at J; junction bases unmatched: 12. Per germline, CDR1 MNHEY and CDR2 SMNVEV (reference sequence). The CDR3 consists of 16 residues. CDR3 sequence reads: CASSFQGASDVAEAFF. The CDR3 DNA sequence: TGTGCCAGCAGTTTTCAGGGGGCGAGCGACGTGGCTGAAGCTTTCTTT.

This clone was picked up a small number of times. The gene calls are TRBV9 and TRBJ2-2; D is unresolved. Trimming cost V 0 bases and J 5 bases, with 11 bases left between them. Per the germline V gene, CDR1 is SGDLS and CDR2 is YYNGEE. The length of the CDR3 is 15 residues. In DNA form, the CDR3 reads TGTGCCAGCAGCGTAGGAGCTCAGAGGACCGGGGAGCTGTTTTTT. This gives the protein CASSVGAQRTGELFF.

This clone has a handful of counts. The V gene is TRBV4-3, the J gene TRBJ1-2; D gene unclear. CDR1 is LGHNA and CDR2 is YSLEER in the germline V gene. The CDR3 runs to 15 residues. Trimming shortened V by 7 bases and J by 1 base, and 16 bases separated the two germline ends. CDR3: CASIPYLGSNYGYTF. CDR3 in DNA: TGCGCCAGCATCCCATATCTAGGGAGTAACTATGGCTACACCTTC.

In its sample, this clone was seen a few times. The CDR3 DNA follows: TGCGCCAGCAGTGATAGCGCATATCGCACAGATACGCAGTATTTT. Protein product: CASSDSAYRTDTQYF. This chain links TRBV10-1 with TRBJ2-3; weak D call: TRBD2 (5 bases). Germline-derived CDR1 and CDR2 are WNHNN and SYGVQD (reference sequence). The length of the CDR3 is 15 residues. V dropped 3 bases and J dropped 1 base, with 11 bases sitting between them.

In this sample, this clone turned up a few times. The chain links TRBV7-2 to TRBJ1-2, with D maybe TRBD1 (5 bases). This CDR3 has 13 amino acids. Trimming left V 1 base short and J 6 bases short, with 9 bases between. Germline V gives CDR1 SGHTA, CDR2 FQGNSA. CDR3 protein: CASSLVGGHGYTF. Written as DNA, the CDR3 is TGTGCCAGCAGCTTAGTGGGGGGACATGGCTACACCTTC.

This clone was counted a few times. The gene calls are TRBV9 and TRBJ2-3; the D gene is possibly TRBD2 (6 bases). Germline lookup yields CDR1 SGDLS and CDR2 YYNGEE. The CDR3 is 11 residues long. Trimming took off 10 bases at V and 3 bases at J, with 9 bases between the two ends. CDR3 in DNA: TGTGCCGGGGGGAAGACAGATACGCAGTATTTT. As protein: CAGGKTDTQYF.

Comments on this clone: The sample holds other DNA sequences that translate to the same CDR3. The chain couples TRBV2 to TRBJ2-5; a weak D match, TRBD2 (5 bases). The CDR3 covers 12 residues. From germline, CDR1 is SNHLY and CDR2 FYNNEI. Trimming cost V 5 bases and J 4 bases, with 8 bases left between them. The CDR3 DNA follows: TGTGCCAGCAGTTGGACTCTAGAGACCCAGTACTTC. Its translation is CASSWTLETQYF.

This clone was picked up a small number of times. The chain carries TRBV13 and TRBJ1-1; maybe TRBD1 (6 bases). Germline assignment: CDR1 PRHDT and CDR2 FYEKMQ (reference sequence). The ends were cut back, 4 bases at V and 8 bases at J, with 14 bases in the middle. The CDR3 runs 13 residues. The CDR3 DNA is TGTGCCAGCAGCTCAAACTGGGGGACAGAAGCTTTCTTT. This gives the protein CASSSNWGTEAFF.

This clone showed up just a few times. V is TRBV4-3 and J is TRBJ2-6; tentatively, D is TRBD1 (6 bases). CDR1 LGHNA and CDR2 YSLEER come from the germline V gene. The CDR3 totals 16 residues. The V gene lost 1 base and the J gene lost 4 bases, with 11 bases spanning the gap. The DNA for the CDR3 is TGCGCCAGCAGCCAAGGAACCGGGACAGGGGCCAACGTCCTGACTTTC. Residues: CASSQGTGTGANVLTF.

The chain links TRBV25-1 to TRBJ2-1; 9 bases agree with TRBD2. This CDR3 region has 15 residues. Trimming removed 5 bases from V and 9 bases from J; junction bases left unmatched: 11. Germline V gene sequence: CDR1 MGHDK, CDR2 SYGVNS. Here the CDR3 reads CASSSGTSFFSEQFF. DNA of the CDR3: TGTGCCAGCAGTTCCGGGACTAGCTTCTTTAGTGAGCAGTTCTTC.

This chain's CDR3 is CASSPPLYTDTQYF. The CDR3 DNA is TGTGCCAGCTCACCACCGCTTTACACAGATACGCAGTATTTT. This chain connects TRBV18 to TRBJ2-3; D gene unclear. The length of the CDR3 is 14 residues. V shed 0 bases and J shed 2 bases, with 6 bases lying between them. Germline CDR1 KGHSH, CDR2 LQKENI.

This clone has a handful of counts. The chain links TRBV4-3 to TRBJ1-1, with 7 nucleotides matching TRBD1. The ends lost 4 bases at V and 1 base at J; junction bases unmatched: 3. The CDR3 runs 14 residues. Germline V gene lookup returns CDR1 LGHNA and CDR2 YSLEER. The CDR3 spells CASSLGQANTEAFF. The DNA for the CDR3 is TGCGCCAGCAGCCTAGGACAGGCGAACACTGAAGCTTTCTTT.

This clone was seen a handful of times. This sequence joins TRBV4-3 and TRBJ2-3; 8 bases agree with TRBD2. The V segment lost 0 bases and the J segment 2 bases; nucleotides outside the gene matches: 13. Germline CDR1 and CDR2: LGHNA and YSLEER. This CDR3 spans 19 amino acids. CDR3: CASSQESVPSGYHTDTQYF. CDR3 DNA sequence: TGCGCCAGCAGCCAAGAGAGTGTTCCTAGCGGGTATCACACAGATACGCAGTATTTT.

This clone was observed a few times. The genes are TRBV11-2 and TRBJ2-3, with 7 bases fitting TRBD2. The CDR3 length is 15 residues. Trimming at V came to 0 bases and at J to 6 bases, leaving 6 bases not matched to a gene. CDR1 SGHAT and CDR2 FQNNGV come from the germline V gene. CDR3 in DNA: TGTGCCAGCAGCTTAGATAGGACTAGTGGGGATACGCAGTATTTT. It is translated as CASSLDRTSGDTQYF.

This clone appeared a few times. CDR3 loop: CASSPLQGMNTEAFF. In DNA form, the CDR3 reads TGTGCCAGCAGCCCCTTACAGGGAATGAACACTGAAGCTTTCTTT. This chain uses TRBV5-4 with TRBJ1-1; weak D call: TRBD1 (6 bases). V was clipped by 4 bases and J by 0 bases, with 13 bases between them. The germline V gene has CDR1 SGHNT and CDR2 YYREEE (reference sequence). The CDR3 covers 15 residues.

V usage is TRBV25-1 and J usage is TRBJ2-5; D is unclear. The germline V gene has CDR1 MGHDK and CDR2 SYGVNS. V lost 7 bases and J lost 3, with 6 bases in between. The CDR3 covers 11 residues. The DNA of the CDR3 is TGTGCCAGCAACCTTAAAGAGACCCAGTACTTC. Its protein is CASNLKETQYF.

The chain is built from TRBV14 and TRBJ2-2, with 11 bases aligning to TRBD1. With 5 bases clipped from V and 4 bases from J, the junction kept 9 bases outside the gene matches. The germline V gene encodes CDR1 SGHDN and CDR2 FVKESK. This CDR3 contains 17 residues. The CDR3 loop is CASSWTGGPPSTGELFF. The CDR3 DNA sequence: TGTGCCAGCAGCTGGACAGGGGGCCCGCCCTCCACCGGGGAGCTGTTTTTT.

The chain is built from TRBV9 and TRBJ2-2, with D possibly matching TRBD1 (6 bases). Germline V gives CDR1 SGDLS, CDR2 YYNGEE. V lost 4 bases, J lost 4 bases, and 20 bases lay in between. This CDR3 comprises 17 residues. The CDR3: CASSLIQGGLSTGELFF. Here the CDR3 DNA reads TGTGCCAGCAGCCTTATACAGGGTGGTTTGAGCACCGGGGAGCTGTTTTTT.

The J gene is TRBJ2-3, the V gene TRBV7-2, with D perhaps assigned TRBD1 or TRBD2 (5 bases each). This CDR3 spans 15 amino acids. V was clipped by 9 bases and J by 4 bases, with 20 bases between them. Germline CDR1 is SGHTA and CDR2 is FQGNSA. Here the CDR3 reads CASRSGQGISDTQYF. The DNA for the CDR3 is TGTGCCAGTCGCTCGGGGCAGGGCATCTCAGATACGCAGTATTTT.

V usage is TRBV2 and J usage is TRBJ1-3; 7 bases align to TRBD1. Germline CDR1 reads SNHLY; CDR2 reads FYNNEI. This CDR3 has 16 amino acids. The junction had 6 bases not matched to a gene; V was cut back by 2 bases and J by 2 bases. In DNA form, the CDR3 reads TGTGCCAGCAGTGAAATCTTCGACAGGGCTGGAAACACCATATATTTT. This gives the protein CASSEIFDRAGNTIYF.

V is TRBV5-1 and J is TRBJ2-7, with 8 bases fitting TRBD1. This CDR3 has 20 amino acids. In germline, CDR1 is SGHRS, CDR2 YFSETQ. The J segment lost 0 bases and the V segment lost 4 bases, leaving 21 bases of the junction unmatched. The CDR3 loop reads CASSPSLRTGSGSYSYEQYF. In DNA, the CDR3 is TGCGCCAGCAGCCCGTCCCTTCGGACAGGGTCAGGGTCCTACTCCTACGAGCAGTACTTC.